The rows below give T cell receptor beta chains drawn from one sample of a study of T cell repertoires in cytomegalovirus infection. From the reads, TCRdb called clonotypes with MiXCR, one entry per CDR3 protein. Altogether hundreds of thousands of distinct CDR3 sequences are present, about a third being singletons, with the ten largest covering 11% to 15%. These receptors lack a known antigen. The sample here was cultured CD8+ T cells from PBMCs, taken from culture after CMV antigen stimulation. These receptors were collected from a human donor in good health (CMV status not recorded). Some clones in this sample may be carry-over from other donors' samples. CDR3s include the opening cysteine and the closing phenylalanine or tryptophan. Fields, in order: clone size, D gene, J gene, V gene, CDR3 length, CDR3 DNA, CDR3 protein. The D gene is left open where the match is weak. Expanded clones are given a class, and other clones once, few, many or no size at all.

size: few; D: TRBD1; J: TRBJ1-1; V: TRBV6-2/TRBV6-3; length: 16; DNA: TGTGCCAGCAGTCCCCGCCCTGGGACAGGACACACTGAAGCTTTCTTT; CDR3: CASSPRPGTGHTEAFF
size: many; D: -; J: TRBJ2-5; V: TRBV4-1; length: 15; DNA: TGCGCCAGCAGCCAAGAACGCGGTCTCGAAGAGACCCAGTACTTC; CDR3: CASSQERGLEETQYF
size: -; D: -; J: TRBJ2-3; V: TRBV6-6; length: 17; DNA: TGTGCCAGCAGTTACTCGGTCTCAGGTTCTAGCACAGATACGCAGTATTTT; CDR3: CASSYSVSGSSTDTQYF
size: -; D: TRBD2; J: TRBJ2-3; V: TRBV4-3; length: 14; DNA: TGCGCCAGCAGCCCCCGGACTAGCGAAGATACGCAGTATTTT; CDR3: CASSPRTSEDTQYF
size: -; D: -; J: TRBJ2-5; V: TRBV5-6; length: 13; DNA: TGTGCCAGCAGCCCCGGAGGGTCTGGGACCCAGTACTTC; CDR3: CASSPGGSGTQYF
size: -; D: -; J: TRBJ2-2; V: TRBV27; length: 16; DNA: TGTGCCAGCAGTCAATGGGGCCTCACGGGGACCGGGGAGCTGTTTTTT; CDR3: CASSQWGLTGTGELFF
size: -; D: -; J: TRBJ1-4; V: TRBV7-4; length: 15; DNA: TGTGCCAGCAGCGAAGACAGTGCAACTAATGAAAAACTGTTTTTT; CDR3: CASSEDSATNEKLFF
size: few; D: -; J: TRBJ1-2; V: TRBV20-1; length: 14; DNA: TGCAGTGCTATCGTCCAGGCAACTAACTATGGCTACACCTTC; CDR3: CSAIVQATNYGYTF
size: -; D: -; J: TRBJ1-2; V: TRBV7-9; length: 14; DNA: TGTGCCAGCAGCTTAGTGGGGGCATCATCGGGCTACACCTTC; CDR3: CASSLVGASSGYTF
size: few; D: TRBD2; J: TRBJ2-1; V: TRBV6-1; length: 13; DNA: TGTGCCACGACTGGGGGGGGTTACAATGAGCAGTTCTTC; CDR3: CATTGGGYNEQFF
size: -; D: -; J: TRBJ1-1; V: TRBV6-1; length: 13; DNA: TGTGCCAGCACTATCGGTCAAGACGCTGAAGCTTTCTTT; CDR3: CASTIGQDAEAFF
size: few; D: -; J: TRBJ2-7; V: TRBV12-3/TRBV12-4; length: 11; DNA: TGTGCCGTAGGGGAGTCCTACGAGCAGTACTTC; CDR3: CAVGESYEQYF
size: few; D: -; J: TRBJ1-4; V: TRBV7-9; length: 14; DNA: TGTGCCAGCAGGAAACCGGCGGCTAATGAAAAACTGTTTTTT; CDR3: CASRKPAANEKLFF
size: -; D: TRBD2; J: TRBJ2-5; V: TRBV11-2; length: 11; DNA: TGTGCCAGCCTATTGGGGGGGGTCCAGTACTTC; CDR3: CASLLGGVQYF
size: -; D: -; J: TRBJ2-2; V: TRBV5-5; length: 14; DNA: TGTGCCAGCAGCCCCCTTACAAGAACCGGGGAGCTGTTTTTT; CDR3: CASSPLTRTGELFF
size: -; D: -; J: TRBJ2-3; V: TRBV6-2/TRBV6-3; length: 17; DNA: TGTGCCAGCAGTTACGGGTTAGATTCGGACTCTTGGGATACGCAGTATTTT; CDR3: CASSYGLDSDSWDTQYF
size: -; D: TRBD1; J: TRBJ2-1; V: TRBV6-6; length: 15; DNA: TGTGCCAGCAGAATAATCCGGGACAGGGATAATGAGCAGTTCTTC; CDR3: CASRIIRDRDNEQFF
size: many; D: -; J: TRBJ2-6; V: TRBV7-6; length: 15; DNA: TGTGCCAGCAGCTTAGTAGGGAGCGGGGCCAACGTCCTGACTTTC; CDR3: CASSLVGSGANVLTF
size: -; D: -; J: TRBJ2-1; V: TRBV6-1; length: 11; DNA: TGTGCCAGCGGTCCTTGGAATGAGCAGTTCTTC; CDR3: CASGPWNEQFF
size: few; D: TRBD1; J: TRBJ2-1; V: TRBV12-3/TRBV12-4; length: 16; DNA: TGTGCCAGCAGTTTTATTGGGACAGAAATCTACAATGAGCAGTTCTTC; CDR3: CASSFIGTEIYNEQFF
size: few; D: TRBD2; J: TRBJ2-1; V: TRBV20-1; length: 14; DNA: TGCAGTGCTCGGGGACTAGCGGGGGACAATGAGCAGTTCTTC; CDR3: CSARGLAGDNEQFF
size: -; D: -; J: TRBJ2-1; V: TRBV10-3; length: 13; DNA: TGTGCCACTCATCACCCCGGGGAAAATGAGCAGTTCTTC; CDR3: CATHHPGENEQFF
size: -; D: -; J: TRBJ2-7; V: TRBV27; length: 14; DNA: TGTGCCAGCAGTTCACGATGGGCCCGATACGAGCAGTACTTC; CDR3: CASSSRWARYEQYF
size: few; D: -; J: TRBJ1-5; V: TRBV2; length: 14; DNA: TGTGCCAGCAGTGCCAGGGAGGGCAATCAGCCCCAGCATTTT; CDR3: CASSAREGNQPQHF
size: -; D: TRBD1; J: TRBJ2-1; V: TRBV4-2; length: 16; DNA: TGTGCCAGCAGCCACCCCGACAGGGTTTCCTACAATGAGCAGTTCTTC; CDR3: CASSHPDRVSYNEQFF
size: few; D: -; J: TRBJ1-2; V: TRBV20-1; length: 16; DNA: TGCAGTGCTAGAGTGGGGGCAGGGAGCCCCAACTATGGCTACACCTTC; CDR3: CSARVGAGSPNYGYTF
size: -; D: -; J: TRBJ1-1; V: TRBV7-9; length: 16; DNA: TGTGCCAGCAGCGCCATTCCGGGGGAGGGGGGCACTGAAGCTTTCTTT; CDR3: CASSAIPGEGGTEAFF
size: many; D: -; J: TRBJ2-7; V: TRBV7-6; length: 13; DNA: TGTGCTAGCAGCCAGGACAGTTCCTACGAGCAGTACTTC; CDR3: CASSQDSSYEQYF
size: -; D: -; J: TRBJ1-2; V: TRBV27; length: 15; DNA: TGTGCCAGCAGTTTCAGAGGGGCCCCCAACTATGGCTACACCTTC; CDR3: CASSFRGAPNYGYTF
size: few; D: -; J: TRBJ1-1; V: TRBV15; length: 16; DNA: TGTGCCACCAGCAGAGGTGTCAGGGGCCAAAACACTGAAGCTTTCTTT; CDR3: CATSRGVRGQNTEAFF
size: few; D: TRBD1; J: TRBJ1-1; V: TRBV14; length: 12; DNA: TGCGCCAGCAGCCAAGGGGACAGTGAAGCTTTCTTT; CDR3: CASSQGDSEAFF
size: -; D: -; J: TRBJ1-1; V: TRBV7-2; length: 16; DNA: TGTGCCAGCAGCTTTAAGGAGGGTTTGGGGGACACTGAAGCTTTCTTT; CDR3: CASSFKEGLGDTEAFF
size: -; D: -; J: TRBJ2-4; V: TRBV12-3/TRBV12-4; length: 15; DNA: TGTGCCAGCACCTCTTCTTTGGGGGGCCCCAACATTCAGTACTTC; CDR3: CASTSSLGGPNIQYF
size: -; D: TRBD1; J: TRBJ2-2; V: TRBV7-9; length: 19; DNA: TGTGCCAGCAGCCCCCCTAGTCCGTCGGGACAGGGGGCATCCGGGGAGCTGTTTTTT; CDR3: CASSPPSPSGQGASGELFF
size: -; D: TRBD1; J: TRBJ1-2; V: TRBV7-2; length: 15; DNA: TGTGCCAGCAGCTTAGATGGAGGGGGCTTCTATGGCTACACCTTC; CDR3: CASSLDGGGFYGYTF
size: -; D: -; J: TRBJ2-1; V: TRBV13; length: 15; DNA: TGTGCCAGCAGCGTACCATCGCGGGTGTACAATGAGCAGTTCTTC; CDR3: CASSVPSRVYNEQFF
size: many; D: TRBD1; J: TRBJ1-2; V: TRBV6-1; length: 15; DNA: TGTGCCAGCAGTGAAGCTTTTCGGGACAGCTATGGCTACACCTTC; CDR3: CASSEAFRDSYGYTF
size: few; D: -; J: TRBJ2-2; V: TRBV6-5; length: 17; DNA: TGTGCCAGCAGTTACTGGATACAGGGGAGGGGCACCGGGGAGCTGTTTTTT; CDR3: CASSYWIQGRGTGELFF
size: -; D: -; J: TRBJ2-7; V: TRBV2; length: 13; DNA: TGTGCCAGCCGGGGAAAACTCAACTACGAGCAGTACTTC; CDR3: CASRGKLNYEQYF
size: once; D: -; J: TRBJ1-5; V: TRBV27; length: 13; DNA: TGTGCCAGCAGTTGGTTAGGAAATCAGCCCCAGCATTTT; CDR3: CASSWLGNQPQHF
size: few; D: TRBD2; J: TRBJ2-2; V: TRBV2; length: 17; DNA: TGTGCCAGCAGTGTTCTAGCGGGGGGGCCGACCACCGGGGAGCTGTTTTTT; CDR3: CASSVLAGGPTTGELFF